Below, 23 T cell receptor beta chains from the same sample are listed, as sequenced in a study of shared clonotypes between healthy human individuals. The table came from immunoSEQ multiplex PCR; TCRdb's copy has only in-frame clones and leaves some out. The table has around 200,000 clones, 66% seen once; the top ten hold less than 11%. Sequenced: memory CD4+ T cells sorted from blood. Described subset: CD45RA-negative fraction. Source of these receptors: a young man in good health.

V and J are TRBV18 and TRBJ1-4; no firm D call. This CDR3 region has 13 residues. V was cut by 3 bases and J by 5 bases, with 7 bases left in between. CDR1 and CDR2 (germline): KGHSH, LQKENI. The CDR3 region is CASSPVRNEKLFF. The CDR3 coding sequence is TGTGCCAGCTCACCCGTCCGAAATGAAAAACTGTTTTTT.

The chain joins TRBV6-5 to TRBJ2-4; D unresolved. V was cut by 6 bases and J by 2 bases, with 8 bases left in between. Germline values: CDR1 MNHEY, CDR2 SVGAGI. The length of the CDR3 is 13 residues. CDR3 nucleotides: TGTGCCAGCAGGCAGACAACCAAAAACATTCAGTACTTC. It encodes CASRQTTKNIQYF.

This clone was picked up one time. The gene calls are TRBV6-6 and TRBJ1-1, with D possibly matching TRBD1 (5 bases). There are 15 residues in the CDR3. Looked up from germline, CDR1 is MNHNY and CDR2 is SVGAGI (reference sequence). Trimming shortened V by 2 bases and J by 0 bases, and 10 bases separated the two germline ends. The CDR3 DNA reads as TGTGCCAGCAGTTACACCGACAGCTTGAACACTGAAGCTTTCTTT. This codes for CASSYTDSLNTEAFF.

V gene TRBV12-2 combines with J gene TRBJ2-7. TRBV12-2 is assigned pseudogene status. This CDR3 is 15 amino acids long. The CDR3, as DNA: TGTGCAAGTCGCTCCCTATCAGGCGGAACCTACGAGCAGTACTTC. Protein sequence: CASRSLSGGTYEQYF.

V is TRBV6-5 and J is TRBJ2-7; 8 bases are a match to TRBD2. Germline lookup yields CDR1 MNHEY and CDR2 SVGAGI. The CDR3 runs to 14 residues. J gave up 5 bases and V 6 bases, and 9 bases lay outside the gene matches. CDR3 nucleotide sequence: TGTGCCAGCAGCCCCCCCGCGGGGGGCGACGAGCAGTACTTC. Protein product: CASSPPAGGDEQYF.

This clone rates as medium-sized (0.01 to 0.1%). The V and J genes are TRBV30 and TRBJ2-3; tentative D call: TRBD2 (7 bases). Germline CDR1 and CDR2: GTSNPN and SVGIG (reference sequence). V lost 0 bases, J lost 4 bases, and 11 bases lay in between. The CDR3 contains 14 residues. In DNA form, the CDR3 reads TGTGCCTGGAGTGTAGGGGGGGGCGCAGATACGCAGTATTTT. Translation gives CAWSVGGGADTQYF.

This chain connects TRBV7-2 to TRBJ2-7; D gene unclear. Germline CDR1 SGHTA, CDR2 FQGNSA. This CDR3 spans 14 amino acids. V was pared by 5 bases and J by 7 bases, with 18 bases between. Written as DNA, the CDR3 is TGTGCCAGCAGCCCCATTTCCCCCGGTGGGGAGCAGTACTTC. This sequence encodes CASSPISPGGEQYF.

This clone was counted between two and nine times. The V and J genes are TRBV6-5 and TRBJ1-3, with D perhaps matching TRBD1 (5 bases). Trimming took off 7 bases at V and 13 bases at J, with 14 bases between the two ends. The CDR3 runs to 11 residues. Germline V lookup: CDR1 MNHEY, CDR2 SVGAGI. CDR3 loop: CASKGPTRIYF. The CDR3 DNA sequence: TGTGCCAGCAAGGGACCGACTCGGATATATTTT.

The V gene is TRBV2, the J gene TRBJ2-1; perhaps D is TRBD1 or TRBD2 (5 bases each). Per the germline V gene, CDR1 is SNHLY and CDR2 is FYNNEI. With 7 bases removed from V and 4 bases from J, the gap between germline ends came to 17 bases. The CDR3 has 15 amino acids. CDR3 DNA: TGTGCCAGCATTGTCGGGACGGGATCATACAATGAGCAGTTCTTC. This sequence encodes CASIVGTGSYNEQFF.

There are many counts of this clone. The chain employs TRBV6-5 and TRBJ2-7, with D unresolved. The germline V gene encodes CDR1 MNHEY and CDR2 SVGAGI. V lost 6 bases and J 0 bases, leaving 12 bases between the germline ends. The CDR3 length is 14 residues. In nucleotides, the CDR3 is TGTGCCAGCAGCCCCCGGGTCTCCTCCTACGAGCAGTACTTC. Translation gives CASSPRVSSYEQYF.

This chain connects TRBV7-9 to TRBJ1-2; weak D call: TRBD1 (5 bases). The CDR3 extends over 14 amino acids. V was pared by 3 bases and J by 2 bases, with 10 bases between. Germline loops: CDR1 SEHNR, CDR2 FQNEAQ (reference sequence). The chain's CDR3 is CASSLGGVNYGYTF. CDR3 bases: TGTGCCAGCAGCTTGGGAGGGGTAAACTATGGCTACACCTTC.

This chain connects TRBV6-5 to TRBJ1-1; TRBD1 is a possible D gene (6 bases). The CDR3 contains 16 residues. Per the germline V gene, CDR1 is MNHEY and CDR2 is SVGAGI. V dropped 0 bases and J dropped 4 bases, with 15 bases sitting between them. DNA of the CDR3: TGTGCCAGCAGTTACTCGTCCCCGGGGGCAGGCACTGAAGCTTTCTTT. Its protein product is CASSYSSPGAGTEAFF.

The chain carries TRBV7-3 and TRBJ2-2; 8 bases agree with TRBD1. The CDR3 extends over 13 amino acids. Trimming removed 5 bases from V and 10 bases from J; junction bases left unmatched: 6. CDR1 is SGHTA, CDR2 FQGTGA, per germline. The CDR3 loop reads CASSDPDREELFF. The CDR3 nucleotides read TGTGCCAGCAGCGACCCGGACAGGGAGGAGCTGTTTTTT.

The rearrangement links TRBV5-1 to TRBJ1-1; 10 bases line up with TRBD1. This CDR3 contains 15 residues. The germline V gene encodes CDR1 SGHRS and CDR2 YFSETQ. V was pared by 0 bases and J by 10 bases, with 9 bases of the junction left unmatched. The CDR3 DNA sequence: TGCGCCAGCAGCTTGGGCCCGGGACAGGGGTTGGGAGCTTTCTTT. Protein sequence: CASSLGPGQGLGAFF.

The CDR3 coding sequence is TGCACCAGCAGCCACTTTATCCCCCTCTTCTTC. Residues: CTSSHFIPLFF. The chain couples TRBV1 to TRBJ2-1; the table gives TRBD2 as D, unverified against the DNA. TRBV1 is termed a pseudogene. This CDR3 has 11 amino acids.

The V gene is TRBV11-2, the J gene TRBJ1-5; D not resolved. Looked up from germline, CDR1 is SGHAT and CDR2 is FQNNGV. V lost 1 base and J lost 0, with 7 bases in between. The CDR3 is 15 amino acids. This CDR3 reads CASSLGGYSNQPQHF. CDR3 coding DNA: TGTGCCAGCAGCTTAGGAGGCTATAGCAATCAGCCCCAGCATTTT.

V gene TRBV15 combines with J gene TRBJ2-7; D possibly corresponds to TRBD1 (6 bases). Trimming shortened V by 1 base and J by 3 bases, and 13 bases separated the two germline ends. The CDR3 consists of 15 residues. The germline gives CDR1 LNHNV, CDR2 YYDKDF (reference sequence). CDR3 in DNA: TGTGCCACCAGCAGAGGGTCGGGACAAGGCTACGAGCAGTACTTC. Its protein product is CATSRGSGQGYEQYF.

This clone was seen repeatedly, ten times or more. The V call is TRBV6-5, the J call TRBJ1-5; 9 bases match TRBD1. This CDR3 comprises 14 residues. The V gene's germline CDR1 is MNHEY and CDR2 SVGAGI. The junction had 2 bases not matched to a gene; V was cut back by 6 bases and J by 2 bases. The chain's CDR3 is CASRRTGGNQPQHF. The CDR3 DNA reads TGTGCCAGCAGACGGACAGGGGGCAATCAGCCCCAGCATTTT.

This chain joins TRBV6-1 and TRBJ2-3, with D maybe TRBD2 (6 bases). The CDR3 consists of 17 residues. The germline V and J ends were trimmed by 0 bases and 3 bases, with 16 bases remaining between them. Germline V gene sequence: CDR1 MNHNS, CDR2 SASEGT. The CDR3 DNA reads TGTGCCAGCAGTGAAGCTTCACCGGGACTGAGGACAGATACGCAGTATTTT. Residues: CASSEASPGLRTDTQYF.

This clone was detected only a few times. The gene calls are TRBV12-2 and TRBJ2-1; the listed D gene, TRBD2, was not tested against the DNA. TRBV12-2 has pseudogene status. CDR3 length equals 22 residues. The CDR3 region has the DNA TGTGCAAGTCGCTTAGCGATTAGACATAATCTAGCGCGCGAGACACCGTACAATGAGCAGTTCTTC. Its translation is CASRLAIRHNLARETPYNEQFF.

The V gene is TRBV5-4, the J gene TRBJ2-3; the D is unclear. Germline V lookup: CDR1 SGHNT, CDR2 YYREEE (reference sequence). The CDR3 contains 15 residues. The V and J ends lost 5 bases and 0 bases respectively, with 13 bases between them. The CDR3 loop reads CASRHPSASTDTQYF. The CDR3 DNA is TGTGCCAGCAGACACCCATCGGCTAGCACAGATACGCAGTATTTT.

The rearrangement joins TRBV11-2 to TRBJ2-1; TRBD2 matches at 14 bases. V was clipped by 4 bases and J by 4 bases; unmatched bases: 9. This CDR3 contains 18 residues. CDR1 and CDR2 from the germline V gene are SGHAT and FQNNGV. The CDR3 reads CASSSGLAGGRRYNEQFF. CDR3 in DNA: TGTGCCAGCAGCTCTGGACTAGCGGGAGGCCGAAGGTACAATGAGCAGTTCTTC.

Turning to this clone: It is likely a read error: a sequence one base away is far more abundant. CDR3 loop: CNATERPSYTF. For the CDR3, the DNA is TGCAATGCTACGGAGAGGCCCAGCTACACCTTC. V and J are TRBV20-1 and TRBJ1-2; no clear D gene. This CDR3 is built from 11 residues. Germline V gene lookup returns CDR1 DFQATT and CDR2 SNEGSKA (reference sequence).